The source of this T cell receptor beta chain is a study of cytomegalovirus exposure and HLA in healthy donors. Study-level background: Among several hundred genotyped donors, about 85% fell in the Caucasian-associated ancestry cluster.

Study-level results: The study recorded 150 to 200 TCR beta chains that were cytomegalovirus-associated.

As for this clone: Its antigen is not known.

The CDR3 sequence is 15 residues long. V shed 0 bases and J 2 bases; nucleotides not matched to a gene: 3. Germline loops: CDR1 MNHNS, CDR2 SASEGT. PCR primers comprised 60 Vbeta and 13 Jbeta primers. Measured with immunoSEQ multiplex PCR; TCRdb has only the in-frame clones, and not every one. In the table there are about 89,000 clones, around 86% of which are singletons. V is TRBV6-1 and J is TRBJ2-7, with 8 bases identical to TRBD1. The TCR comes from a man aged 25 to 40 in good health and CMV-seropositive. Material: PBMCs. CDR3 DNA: TGTGCCAGCAGTGAAGCGACAGGGGACCCCTACGAGCAGTACTTC. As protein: CASSEATGDPYEQYF.